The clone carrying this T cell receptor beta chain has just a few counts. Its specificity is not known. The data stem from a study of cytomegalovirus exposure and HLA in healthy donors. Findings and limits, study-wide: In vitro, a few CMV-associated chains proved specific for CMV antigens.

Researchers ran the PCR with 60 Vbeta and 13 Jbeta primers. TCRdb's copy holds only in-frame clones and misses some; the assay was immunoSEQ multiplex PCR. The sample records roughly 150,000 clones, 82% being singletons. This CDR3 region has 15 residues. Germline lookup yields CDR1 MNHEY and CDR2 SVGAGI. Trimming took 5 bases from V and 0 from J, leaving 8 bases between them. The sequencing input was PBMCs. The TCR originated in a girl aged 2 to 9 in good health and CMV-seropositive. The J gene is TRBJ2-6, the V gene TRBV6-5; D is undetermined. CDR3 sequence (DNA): TGTGCCAGCAGTCGACACCCCTCTGGGGCCAACGTCCTGACTTTC. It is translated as CASSRHPSGANVLTF.